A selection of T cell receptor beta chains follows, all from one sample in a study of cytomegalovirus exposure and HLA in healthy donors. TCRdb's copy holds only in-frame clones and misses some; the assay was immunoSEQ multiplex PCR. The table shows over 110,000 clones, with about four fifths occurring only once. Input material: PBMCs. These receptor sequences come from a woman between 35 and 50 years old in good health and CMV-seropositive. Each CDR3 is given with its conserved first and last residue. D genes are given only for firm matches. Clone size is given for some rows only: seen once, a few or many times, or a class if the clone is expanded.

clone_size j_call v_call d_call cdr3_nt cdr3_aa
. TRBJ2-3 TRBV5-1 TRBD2 TGCGCCAGCAGTTTTAGAAGCGGGAGAGGGCCAGATACGCAGTATTTT CASSFRSGRGPDTQYF
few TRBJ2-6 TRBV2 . TGTGCCAGCAGTGACAGGGCCCCCTCTGGGGCCAACGTCCTGACTTTC CASSDRAPSGANVLTF
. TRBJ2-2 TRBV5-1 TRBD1 TGCGCCAGCAGTTCAGGGGGCGCCTCCGGGGAGCTGTTTTTT CASSSGGASGELFF
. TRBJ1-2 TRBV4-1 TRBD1 TGCGCCAGCAGCCAACCCAACCCCTTGACAGGGAAGGTTGGCTACACCTTC CASSQPNPLTGKVGYTF
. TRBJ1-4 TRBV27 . TGTGCCAGCAGTTACAGGCCAATGGAAAAACTGTTTTTT CASSYRPMEKLFF
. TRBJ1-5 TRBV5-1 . TGCGCCAGCCGTCCTGGGACACATAGCAATCAGCCCCAGCATTTT CASRPGTHSNQPQHF
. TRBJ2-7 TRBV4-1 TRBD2 TGCGCCAGCAGCCCCCTAGCGGGAACGGCGGGTGAGCAGTACTTC CASSPLAGTAGEQYF
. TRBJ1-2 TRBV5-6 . TGTGCCAGCAGCTTAGTAGCCTATGGCTACACCTTC CASSLVAYGYTF
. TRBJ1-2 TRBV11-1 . TGTGCCAGCAGCTTACCTCCCCCAGGGCAGGGCGGAGGCTACACCTTC CASSLPPPGQGGGYTF
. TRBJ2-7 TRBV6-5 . TGTGCCAGCAGAGCGGTCACGGACCCCTACGAGCAGTACTTC CASRAVTDPYEQYF
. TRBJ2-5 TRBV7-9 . TGTTCCAGCAGCTTAGTAGGAGGGTCGGAGACCCAGTACTTC CSSSLVGGSETQYF
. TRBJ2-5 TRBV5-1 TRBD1 TGCGCCAGCAGCCCAGGGACAGGGGGAGAGACCCAGTACTTC CASSPGTGGETQYF
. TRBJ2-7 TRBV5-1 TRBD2 TGCGCCAGCAGCCCCGGACTAGCGGGAAACGAGCAGTACTTC CASSPGLAGNEQYF